These T cell receptor beta chains were read from a single sample in a study of blood T cell repertoires in COVID-19. Profiling relied on immunoSEQ multiplex PCR, and the TCRdb table lists in-frame clones only, not all of them. The data contain around 120,000 clones, 86% of them seen just once; the ten biggest clones take up 6% to 9.5%. Material: peripheral blood. Source of these receptors: a man between 70 and 80 years old who had recovered from COVID-19. The CDR3 runs from the conserved cysteine through the conserved F or W. D genes are given only for firm matches. Expanded clones get a size class; other rows say once, few or many, or leave the size out.

>.|TRBV5-6|TRBD2|TRBJ2-7
TGTGCCAGCACACTAGCGGGAATCTACGAGCAGTACTTC
CASTLAGIYEQYF
>.|TRBV28|TRBD2|TRBJ2-1
TGTGCCAGCAGTCGGTGGACTAGCGGGAGCTTTAATGAGCAGTTCTTC
CASSRWTSGSFNEQFF
>.|TRBV28|.|TRBJ1-1
TGTGCCAGCAACTACCTAGAGGGTATGAACACTGAAGCTTTCTTT
CASNYLEGMNTEAFF
>.|TRBV28|TRBD1|TRBJ2-7
TGTGCCAGCAGCCCGCCGGGACAGCCTTCCTACGAGCAGTACTTC
CASSPPGQPSYEQYF
>few|TRBV7-9|TRBD2|TRBJ2-7
TGTGCCAGCAGCCGCAGGCGGTCCGAGGCGGGGGGCTACGAGCAGTACTTC
CASSRRRSEAGGYEQYF
>.|TRBV7-9|.|TRBJ1-2
TGTGCCAGCAGCTTAGTGACAGGCTATGGCTACACCTTC
CASSLVTGYGYTF
>few|TRBV27|TRBD2|TRBJ2-1
TGTGCCAGCAGTCCGGATAGCGGGCCTTACAATGAGCAGTTCTTC
CASSPDSGPYNEQFF
>.|TRBV7-8|TRBD2|TRBJ2-4
TGTGCCAGCAGCTTGATGCGCGGGGGGGCATCCAAAAACATTCAGTACTTC
CASSLMRGGASKNIQYF
>.|TRBV3-1/TRBV3-2|TRBD2|TRBJ2-3
TGTGCCAGCAGCCTTAGCGGGACTAATACGCAGTATTTT
CASSLSGTNTQYF
>.|TRBV7-2|TRBD2|TRBJ2-4
TGTGCCAGCAGCCCGGGAGGAAGTGAAAACATTCAGTACTTC
CASSPGGSENIQYF
>.|TRBV2|.|TRBJ2-7
TGTGCCAGCAGTGACCAGGGTTACGAGCAGTACTTC
CASSDQGYEQYF
>.|TRBV2|.|TRBJ1-2
TGTGCCAGCAGTGAAGCGGGTATTGAGGAGGGCTATGGCTACACCTTC
CASSEAGIEEGYGYTF
>.|TRBV11-2|TRBD2|TRBJ2-7
TGTGCCAGCAGCCTAAACCCGGGAGGCTACGAGCAGTACTTC
CASSLNPGGYEQYF
>once|TRBV18|TRBD2|TRBJ2-5
TGTGCCAGCTCACCACCGACAGGGCTAGCGGGGGCCCAAGAGACCCAGTACTTC
CASSPPTGLAGAQETQYF
>once|TRBV21-1|.|TRBJ1-4
TGTGCCAGCAGCAAATTGTCACAACCTAATGAAAAACTGTTTTTT
CASSKLSQPNEKLFF
>.|TRBV29-1|TRBD1|TRBJ1-2
TGCAGCGTTGGGGGCAGGGGGCGCGGAGGCTATGGCTACACCTTC
CSVGGRGRGGYGYTF
>.|TRBV10-3|.|TRBJ2-1
TGTGCCATCAGCCGGACAGATTTCCGATCCTACAATGAGCAGTTCTTC
CAISRTDFRSYNEQFF
>few|TRBV24-1|.|TRBJ2-1
TGTGCCACCAGTGATCCTAAGAACAGCGGACTTCACAATGAGCAGTTCTTC
CATSDPKNSGLHNEQFF
>.|TRBV7-2|.|TRBJ2-5
TGTGCCAGCAGCTTAAACGGGCAGGGAGAGACCCAGTACTTC
CASSLNGQGETQYF
>.|TRBV7-2|.|TRBJ1-5
TGTGCCAGCAGCGATAGGACGGGGGGGAATCAGCCCCAGCATTTT
CASSDRTGGNQPQHF
>once|TRBV5-1|TRBD1|TRBJ2-5
TGCGCCAGCAGCTTGGGGACAGGGGGCCCAGAGACCCAGTACTTC
CASSLGTGGPETQYF
>few|TRBV4-1|TRBD1|TRBJ2-3
TGCGCCAGCAGCCAAGGGACAGGGGGAGGCGGGGATACGCAGTATTTT
CASSQGTGGGGDTQYF
>.|TRBV28|.|TRBJ2-5
TGTGCCAGCAGACAACTTAACAGGGTCAGGGAGACCCAGTACTTC
CASRQLNRVRETQYF
>.|TRBV18|.|TRBJ1-1
TGTGCCAGCTCACCTACCTCAAACAGGGCGTGGACTGAAGCTTTCTTT
CASSPTSNRAWTEAFF
>few|TRBV19|TRBD2|TRBJ2-4
TGTGCCAGTAGTATAGGTGGGGCGGGAGCAAAAAACATTCAGTACTTC
CASSIGGAGAKNIQYF
>few|TRBV5-1|TRBD1|TRBJ2-3
TGCGCCAGCAGCTTGGTGGGACAGGTTACAGATACGCAGTATTTT
CASSLVGQVTDTQYF
>.|TRBV11-2|TRBD2|TRBJ2-7
TGTGCCAGCAGCTTAGATCTGGCGGGGGGGCCCTGGGAGCAGTACTTC
CASSLDLAGGPWEQYF
>.|TRBV6-5|.|TRBJ1-1
TGTGCCAGCAGATTAGGACAGCTGAACACTGAAGCTTTCTTT
CASRLGQLNTEAFF
>.|TRBV6-5|.|TRBJ2-7
TGTGCCAGTTCCGCCCAACCCCGGAGGAAAATCGAGCAGTACTTC
CASSAQPRRKIEQYF
>once|TRBV7-3|.|TRBJ2-7
TGTGCCAGCAGCATGGGACTTACCTACGAGCAGTACTTC
CASSMGLTYEQYF
>.|TRBV7-8|.|TRBJ2-7
TGTGCCAGCAGCTTAGCCGGGACTTACTCCTACGAGCAGTACTTC
CASSLAGTYSYEQYF
>.|TRBV28|TRBD1|TRBJ1-2
TGTGCCAGCAGGGGGCCAATGGACAGGGGAATCTATGGCTACACCTTC
CASRGPMDRGIYGYTF
>once|TRBV28|.|TRBJ2-5
TGTGCCAGCAGTGGGGGGATGAGAGGTTACCAAGAGACCCAGTACTTC
CASSGGMRGYQETQYF
>.|TRBV5-4|TRBD1|TRBJ1-4
TGTGCCAGCAGCCCGGCGGGGGCAGGGGGCGGAAAACTGTTTTTT
CASSPAGAGGGKLFF
>.|TRBV5-1|TRBD2|TRBJ2-3
TGCGCCAGCAGCCCCGGACTAGCGGCAAGCACAGATACGCAGTATTTT
CASSPGLAASTDTQYF
>once|TRBV6-5|TRBD2|TRBJ2-1
TGTGCCAGCAGTCCTGGGACTAGCGGGGGAAATGAGCAGTTCTTC
CASSPGTSGGNEQFF
>.|TRBV19|.|TRBJ2-6
TGTGCCAGTAAACCGAGCTCCACGTCTGGGGCCAACGTCCTGACTTTC
CASKPSSTSGANVLTF
>.|TRBV12-3/TRBV12-4|.|TRBJ2-3
TGTGCCAGCAGTCACCCGGGTGCGGATACGCAGTATTTT
CASSHPGADTQYF
>.|TRBV29-1|.|TRBJ1-2
TGCAGCGTTGGCCTAAAGTGGGGCTACACCTTC
CSVGLKWGYTF
>.|TRBV5-1|.|TRBJ2-1
TGCGCCAGCAGCTTGGGGACAGCCTACAATGAGCAGTTCTTC
CASSLGTAYNEQFF
>few|TRBV5-1|.|TRBJ2-7
TGCGCCAGCAGCAACCTAGCGTCCTACGAGCAGTACTTC
CASSNLASYEQYF
>.|TRBV5-4|TRBD1|TRBJ2-7
TGTGCCAGCAGCTTGGAAGCGACAGGGGGCTACGAGCAGTACTTC
CASSLEATGGYEQYF
>.|TRBV5-8|.|TRBJ2-7
TGTGCCAGTACTTCGAGGCCCCTTCCGGGCGAGCAGTACTTC
CASTSRPLPGEQYF
>.|TRBV10-3|TRBD1|TRBJ1-1
TGTGCCATCAGTGCGCGACAGGGGAAGAACACTGAAGCTTTCTTT
CAISARQGKNTEAFF
>.|TRBV18|TRBD1|TRBJ2-3
TGTGCCAGCTCACGGGACAGGGGGTTTGGCACAGATACGCAGTATTTT
CASSRDRGFGTDTQYF
>.|TRBV6-5|.|TRBJ2-2
TGTGCCAGCAGTTACCAGACAGGAGCGAACACCGGGGAGCTGTTTTTT
CASSYQTGANTGELFF
>.|TRBV5-1|TRBD2|TRBJ2-3
TGCGCCAGCAGCTTTGGACTAGCGGGGCCTGCTAGCACAGATACGCAGTATTTT
CASSFGLAGPASTDTQYF
>.|TRBV28|TRBD1|TRBJ1-1
TGTGCCAGCAGGACAGGGATGAACACTGAAGCTTTCTTT
CASRTGMNTEAFF
>few|TRBV5-4|TRBD1|TRBJ1-2
TGTGCCAGCAGCTTTGGGGCAGGGGGCGCGAGATTCTATGGCTACACCTTC
CASSFGAGGARFYGYTF
>once|TRBV7-9|.|TRBJ1-4
TGTGCCAGCAGCTTTACAACTAGTGAAAAACTGTTTTTT
CASSFTTSEKLFF
>few|TRBV28|.|TRBJ1-1
TGTGCCAGCAGTGGAGGCGGACAGCCCACTGAAGCTTTCTTT
CASSGGGQPTEAFF
>.|TRBV3-1/TRBV3-2|TRBD1|TRBJ2-7
TGTGCCAGCAGCCGGCCGGGACAGGGGATCTACGAGCAGTACTTC
CASSRPGQGIYEQYF
>.|TRBV6-5|TRBD2|TRBJ2-1
TGTGCCAGCAGTTCGCTAGCGGGGGGGCGAGTTGAGCAGTTCTTC
CASSSLAGGRVEQFF
>.|TRBV14|.|TRBJ2-1
TGTGCCAGCAGCCAATCTAGCCTATGGAATGAGCAGTTCTTC
CASSQSSLWNEQFF
>.|TRBV18|TRBD1|TRBJ1-1
TGTGCCAGCTCATTTAACAGGGGGCGAACTGAAGCTTTCTTT
CASSFNRGRTEAFF